Below, one T cell receptor (beta chain) is given with its context. The sample originates from a study of blood T cell repertoires in COVID-19. About the research overall: The study drew acute and convalescent COVID-19 samples from the United States, Italy and Spain.

Followed over time, Seattle patients had been enrolled while infection was active. J gave up 2 bases and V 1 base, and 8 bases lay outside the gene matches. The CDR3 runs to 16 residues. Germline V gene lookup returns CDR1 SGHAT and CDR2 FQNNGV. Libraries were prepared by immunoSEQ multiplex PCR; TCRdb keeps only in-frame clonotypes and omits some of them. The sample has some 300,000 clones; approximately 86% are singletons. The sequencing input was peripheral blood. The chain joins TRBV11-2 to TRBJ2-7, with TRBD2 matching over 7 bases. The clonotype comes from a woman in her 70s with COVID-19, enrolled during active disease. The CDR3 protein is CASSLGFTGGPYEQYF. The CDR3 DNA reads as TGTGCCAGCAGCTTAGGTTTTACGGGGGGACCCTACGAGCAGTACTTC.